This section outlines one TCR beta chain sequence together with its context. The CDR3 contains 11 residues. The V end lost 7 bases, the J end lost 5 bases, and 8 bases lay between the germline ends. Germline assignment: CDR1 MNHNS and CDR2 SASEGT. The data belong to a study of cytomegalovirus exposure and HLA in healthy donors. Looking at the study overall: There were some 81 million unique TCRs (from HLA-typed donors) in an early data release.

The PCR had 60 Vbeta and 13 Jbeta primers. Profiled with immunoSEQ multiplex PCR; TCRdb holds only in-frame clones, not every one. The sample has more than 150,000 clones, 70% to 80% seen once; the top ten hold approximately 1.5%. This clonotype was sampled from a girl aged 5-17 years in good health and CMV-seropositive. Sequences were obtained from PBMCs. V gene TRBV6-1 combines with J gene TRBJ2-5; possibly TRBD1 for D (5 bases). The CDR3 sequence is CASTPGETQYF. The CDR3 region has the DNA TGTGCCAGCACCCCAGGGGAGACCCAGTACTTC.